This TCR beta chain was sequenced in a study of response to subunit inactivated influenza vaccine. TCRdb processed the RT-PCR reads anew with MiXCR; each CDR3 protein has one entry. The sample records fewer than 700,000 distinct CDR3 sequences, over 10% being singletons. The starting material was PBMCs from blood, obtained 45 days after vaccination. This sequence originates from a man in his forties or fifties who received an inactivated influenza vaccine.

The CDR3 bases are TGTGCCAGCAGCTTGGGACAGGGAGAGGAGCAGTTCTTC. This codes for CASSLGQGEEQFF. The rearrangement joins TRBV5-5 to TRBJ2-1, with 7 bases lining up with TRBD1. CDR1 is SGHKS, CDR2 YYEKEE, per germline (reference sequence). The CDR3 totals 13 residues. The V and J ends lost 0 bases and 10 bases, in that order; junction bases with no gene match: 4.